This entry features one T cell receptor (beta chain) sequence. There is no known antigen for this receptor. No clone much larger than this one lies a single base away; base qualities are absent. The sample belongs to a study of blood T cell repertoires in COVID-19 (dated by TCRdb to 2018 to 2020). Context from the whole study: Samples covering the acute and convalescent phases of COVID-19 were provided by collaborators in the United States, Italy and Spain. The dataset comprised deeply sampled blood TCRbeta repertoires from subjects exposed to, actively infected with, or recovered from COVID-19. The prospective study material was composed of cDNA or gDNA derived from T cells, B-cell-depleted T cells, or PBMCs. The repertoires were released in a freely available public database meant as a resource for research on the immune response to SARS-CoV-2. A de-identified subject ID, COVID-19 status, age in years and sex were almost always included in the sample metadata. Where available, HLA class I and class II types were taken from metadata supplied by the sample provider and were not determined by assay-based typing. Samples came from the ongoing ImmuneRACE study (first 160 participants) plus 1,254 subjects from 6 global collaborators.

The immunoSEQ Assay, a bias-controlled multiplex PCR, was used to amplify TCRbeta CDR3 regions from genomic DNA. In the original analysis: Within the assay, amplification of reference gene primers was used to estimate how many nucleated cells each sample contained. Sequence reads were collapsed and filtered to measure the absolute abundance of every unique TCRbeta CDR3 rearrangement. For each sample, productive Simpson clonality was calculated by taking the square root of Simpson's diversity index across productive rearrangements. TCRdb carries this immuneACCESS record with in-frame sequences only. Its versions omit some clonotypes, under half of them owing to an unresolved V gene in the studies checked, with the rest unexplained. The V and J calls and the clone size are those of that table, but D and trimming were determined from the DNA. In all, the sample holds 70,000 or so clones, and roughly 85% of those were seen once. About 3.2% of the sample belongs to the ten largest clones.

The paper as a whole reports these results and caveats: The quantity of clinical and demographic metadata differed by source and by participant and was supplied without curation.

Collaborating institutions collected whole blood in K2EDTA tubes following their own protocols. For TCRbeta analysis, collaborator samples were shipped as frozen whole blood, as isolated PBMCs, or as DNA extracted from either sample type. This clonotype was obtained from a man aged 80 or over with acute or convalescent COVID-19. Input material: peripheral blood.

Here the CDR3 is given as CASSFFRVGTGELFF. DNA sequence: TGTGCCAGCAGTTTTTTCAGGGTTGGCACCGGGGAGCTGTTTTTT. The chain is assembled from TRBV6-5 and TRBJ2-2; TRBD1 might be the D gene, on 5 matching bases. Relative to germline, V is 4 bases shorter and J is 4 bases shorter, with 13 bases between their ends. The CDR3 covers 15 residues, taking in both the cysteine and the phenylalanine. Here the CDR3 DNA is all that survives: 45 bases in frame from base 1. CDR1 and CDR2 (MNHEY, SVGAGI) derive from the germline V gene.